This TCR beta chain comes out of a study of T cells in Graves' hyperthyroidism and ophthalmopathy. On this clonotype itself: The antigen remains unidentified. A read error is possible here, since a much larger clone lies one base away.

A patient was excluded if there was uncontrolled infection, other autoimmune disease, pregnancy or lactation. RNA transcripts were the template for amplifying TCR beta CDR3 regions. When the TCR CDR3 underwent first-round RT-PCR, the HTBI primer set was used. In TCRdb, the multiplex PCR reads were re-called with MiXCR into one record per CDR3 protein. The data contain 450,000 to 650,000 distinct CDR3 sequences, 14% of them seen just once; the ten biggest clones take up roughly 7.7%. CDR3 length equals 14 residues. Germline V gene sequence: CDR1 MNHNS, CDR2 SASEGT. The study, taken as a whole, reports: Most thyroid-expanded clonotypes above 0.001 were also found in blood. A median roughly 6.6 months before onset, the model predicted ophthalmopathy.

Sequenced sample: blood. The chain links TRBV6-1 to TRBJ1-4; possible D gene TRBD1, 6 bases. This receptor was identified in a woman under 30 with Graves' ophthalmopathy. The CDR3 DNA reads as TGTGCCAGCATCCCGGAGGACAGTAATGGAAAACTGTTTTTT. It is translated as CASIPEDSNGKLFF.